This is a list of T cell receptor beta chains from one sample in a study of T cell changes during pregnancy in multiple sclerosis. Method: immunoSEQ multiplex PCR; TCRdb's copy keeps in-frame clones and lacks some. The sample has about 44,000 clones; 80% to 95% are singletons. This specimen consisted of CD4+ T cells from peripheral blood mononuclear cells, obtained before pregnancy. These TCRs come from a female donor with multiple sclerosis, enrolled in a pregnancy study. CDR3s include the opening cysteine and the closing phenylalanine or tryptophan. Each record gives: D gene, J gene, V gene, clone size, CDR3 DNA, CDR3 protein. A D gene is named only where the DNA matches it firmly. Size is omitted from some rows. Given values are once, few, many or a class for expanded clones.

D: TRBD2; J: TRBJ2-7; V: TRBV5-4; size: -; DNA: TGTGCCAGCAGCTTAGCGGGGAGCTCCTACGAGCAGTACTTC; CDR3: CASSLAGSSYEQYF
D: TRBD2; J: TRBJ2-5; V: TRBV11-2; size: -; DNA: TGTGCCAGCAGCCCGACTAGCGGGGGCGGAGAGACCCAGTACTTC; CDR3: CASSPTSGGGETQYF
D: TRBD1; J: TRBJ2-5; V: TRBV2; size: -; DNA: TGTGCCAGCAAGACCGACAGGGGTTTAGAGACCCAGTACTTC; CDR3: CASKTDRGLETQYF
D: -; J: TRBJ1-5; V: TRBV19; size: -; DNA: TGTGCCAGTAGCCACGGGACTGGCAATCAGCCCCAGCATTTT; CDR3: CASSHGTGNQPQHF
D: TRBD1; J: TRBJ1-2; V: TRBV28; size: -; DNA: TGTGCCAGCAGTGACAGGGGGGTGGGGTATGGCTACACCTTC; CDR3: CASSDRGVGYGYTF
D: TRBD2; J: TRBJ2-7; V: TRBV6-5; size: -; DNA: TGTGCCAGCAGTTATACTAGCGGGAGTAATAATTACGAGCAGTACTTC; CDR3: CASSYTSGSNNYEQYF
D: -; J: TRBJ2-4; V: TRBV6-1; size: -; DNA: TGTGCCAGCAGTTCTCTAATAGCCAAAAACATTCAGTACTTC; CDR3: CASSSLIAKNIQYF
D: -; J: TRBJ1-1; V: TRBV2; size: -; DNA: TGTGCCAGTCGGAGGGGTCCTAGAGTGAACACTGAAGCTTTCTTT; CDR3: CASRRGPRVNTEAFF
D: TRBD1; J: TRBJ1-2; V: TRBV19; size: -; DNA: TGTGCCAGTAGTATGAGAGGGCAGGGGGCTAACTATGGCTACACCTTC; CDR3: CASSMRGQGANYGYTF
D: -; J: TRBJ1-1; V: TRBV4-3; size: -; DNA: TGCGCCAGCAGCCAAGAATGGAGGTCCATGAACACTGAAGCTTTCTTT; CDR3: CASSQEWRSMNTEAFF
D: -; J: TRBJ2-5; V: TRBV29-1; size: few; DNA: TGCAGCGGGGGGAGGATCCGGATGGGAGAGACCCAGTACTTC; CDR3: CSGGRIRMGETQYF
D: TRBD1; J: TRBJ1-2; V: TRBV7-9; size: -; DNA: TGTGCCAGCAGCTTAGCCATGACAGGGCTCCCTAACTATGGCTACACCTTC; CDR3: CASSLAMTGLPNYGYTF
D: TRBD1; J: TRBJ1-1; V: TRBV28; size: -; DNA: TGTGCCACCACAGGGGGCGTTTTTACTGAAGCTTTCTTT; CDR3: CATTGGVFTEAFF
D: TRBD2; J: TRBJ2-1; V: TRBV9; size: once; DNA: TGTGCCAGCAGCGTATTCGACTCCCGCGGGGGTAGCTCCTACAATGAGCAGTTCTTC; CDR3: CASSVFDSRGGSSYNEQFF
D: TRBD2; J: TRBJ2-7; V: TRBV30; size: -; DNA: TGTGCCTGGAGTAGCGGGAGTTACGAGCAGTACTTC; CDR3: CAWSSGSYEQYF
D: TRBD2; J: TRBJ2-1; V: TRBV2; size: -; DNA: TGTGCCAGCAGTGAAGCAGCGCGGGGGGCCCTCCACTCCTACAATGAGCAGTTCTTC; CDR3: CASSEAARGALHSYNEQFF
D: TRBD1; J: TRBJ1-1; V: TRBV4-2; size: -; DNA: TGTGCCAGCAGCCATGATGGACAGGGGGCTTTGAACACTGAAGCTTTCTTT; CDR3: CASSHDGQGALNTEAFF
D: TRBD1; J: TRBJ2-1; V: TRBV5-1; size: few; DNA: TGCGCCAGCAGCCGACCGGGACAGGGATACAATGAGCAGTTCTTC; CDR3: CASSRPGQGYNEQFF
D: -; J: TRBJ1-4; V: TRBV28; size: -; DNA: TGTGCCAGCAGCTCCTCGGCCCAGGGTATCAATGAAAAACTGTTTTTT; CDR3: CASSSSAQGINEKLFF
D: -; J: TRBJ1-6; V: TRBV9; size: -; DNA: TGTGCCAGCAGCGTAGGACTGCTTAATTCACCCCTCCACTTT; CDR3: CASSVGLLNSPLHF
D: -; J: TRBJ2-7; V: TRBV28; size: -; DNA: TGTGCCAGCAGTCCTCGGACTTACAGCTCCTACGAGCAGTACTTC; CDR3: CASSPRTYSSYEQYF
D: -; J: TRBJ2-3; V: TRBV5-1; size: once; DNA: TGCGCCAGCAGCTTAGGACTCACCGTCGGGAGCACAGATACGCAGTATTTT; CDR3: CASSLGLTVGSTDTQYF
D: -; J: TRBJ1-1; V: TRBV10-3; size: -; DNA: TGTGCCATCACCTCGGGAGGATCCGAAGCTTTCTTT; CDR3: CAITSGGSEAFF
D: TRBD1; J: TRBJ1-2; V: TRBV7-9; size: -; DNA: TGTGCCAGCAGCGCGGGACAGGGGTACTATGGCTACACCTTC; CDR3: CASSAGQGYYGYTF
D: -; J: TRBJ2-5; V: TRBV5-5; size: -; DNA: TGTGCCAGCAGTGCGGCGGACAGAACCTACCAAGAGACCCAGTACTTC; CDR3: CASSAADRTYQETQYF
D: -; J: TRBJ1-2; V: TRBV27; size: -; DNA: TGTGCCAGCAGTTTCGCCGGACAGCGCTATGGCTACACCTTC; CDR3: CASSFAGQRYGYTF
D: -; J: TRBJ1-4; V: TRBV6-1; size: -; DNA: TGTGCCAGCGGGTTTCGGGGGGGCGCGGGGAAACTGTTTTTT; CDR3: CASGFRGGAGKLFF
D: -; J: TRBJ1-2; V: TRBV5-4; size: -; DNA: TGTGCCAGCAGCTCGGGATCTAACTATGGCTACACCTTC; CDR3: CASSSGSNYGYTF
D: TRBD1; J: TRBJ2-3; V: TRBV6-1; size: -; DNA: TGTGCCAGCAGTGAACGGCGCCAGGGGGTTCCTCTGGGAGATACGCAGTATTTT; CDR3: CASSERRQGVPLGDTQYF
D: -; J: TRBJ2-1; V: TRBV7-3; size: -; DNA: TGTGCCAGCAGCCCTACTGTGACGGGAGACTCTCGTGGTGAGCAGTTCTTC; CDR3: CASSPTVTGDSRGEQFF
D: -; J: TRBJ1-1; V: TRBV2; size: -; DNA: TGTGCCAGCAGTCCACAGGGCGAAGCTTTCTTT; CDR3: CASSPQGEAFF
D: -; J: TRBJ1-4; V: TRBV30; size: -; DNA: TGTGCCTGGAGTGTAGGACTCAATGCCGAAAAACTGTTTTTT; CDR3: CAWSVGLNAEKLFF
D: -; J: TRBJ2-3; V: TRBV28; size: -; DNA: TGTGCCAGCAGTTTCTTGAGCGGCACAGATACGCAGTATTTT; CDR3: CASSFLSGTDTQYF
D: TRBD2; J: TRBJ2-2; V: TRBV7-3; size: -; DNA: TGTGCCAGCAGCTCCATAGCGGGAGCGGCCAGCGGGGAGCTGTTTTTT; CDR3: CASSSIAGAASGELFF
D: -; J: TRBJ2-2; V: TRBV6-5; size: -; DNA: TGTGCCAGCAGTTACAGGGGAACCGGGGAGCTGTTTTTT; CDR3: CASSYRGTGELFF
D: TRBD1; J: TRBJ2-1; V: TRBV19; size: -; DNA: TGTGCCAGTAGTATCCTTGGGACCGGGACAGGGTCTAACAATGAGCAGTTCTTC; CDR3: CASSILGTGTGSNNEQFF
D: TRBD1; J: TRBJ2-2; V: TRBV19; size: -; DNA: TGTGCCAGTATCCGTACAGGGGGCCCGAACACCGGGGAGCTGTTTTTT; CDR3: CASIRTGGPNTGELFF
D: TRBD2; J: TRBJ2-3; V: TRBV28; size: -; DNA: TGTGCCAGCAGTTTATGGTCATTAGCGGGAGGGACAGATACGCAGTATTTT; CDR3: CASSLWSLAGGTDTQYF
D: TRBD1; J: TRBJ2-7; V: TRBV6-1; size: -; DNA: TGTGCCAGCAGTGGAGGGGCAGGGGGCTGGGAGCAGTACTTC; CDR3: CASSGGAGGWEQYF
D: TRBD1; J: TRBJ2-3; V: TRBV5-1; size: -; DNA: TGCGCCAGCAGCTACGGACAGGCCACAGATACGCAGTATTTT; CDR3: CASSYGQATDTQYF